These 2 T cell receptor beta chains were all obtained from the same sample, sequenced in a study of Graves' ophthalmopathy and Graves' hyperthyroidism. RNA transcripts were the source from which TCR beta CDR3 regions were amplified. First-round RT-PCR used HTBI primers; second-round multiplex PCR followed. Each CDR3 protein is one row after TCRdb ran MiXCR on the multiplex PCR reads. Among approximately 500,000 distinct CDR3 sequences listed, approximately 15% were seen once. The sequenced sample consisted of blood. The receptors were sampled from a woman aged 25 to 39 with Graves' ophthalmopathy.

In this sample, this clonotype turned up many times. This chain joins TRBV14 and TRBJ1-1; the D is unclear. The CDR3 totals 13 residues. Trimming cost V 0 bases and J 10 bases, with 12 bases left between them. Germline loops: CDR1 SGHDN, CDR2 FVKESK. CDR3 sequence (DNA): TGTGCCAGCAGCCAAGATCAAGGGTTCCCAGCTTTCTTT. Amino acid sequence: CASSQDQGFPAFF.

There are many counts of this clonotype. The V call is TRBV28, the J call TRBJ2-2; 7 bases line up with TRBD1. The CDR3 has 20 residues. The V gene's germline CDR1 is MDHEN and CDR2 SYDVKM. V shed 1 base and J 5 bases; nucleotides not matched to a gene: 19. The DNA for the CDR3 is TGTGCCAGCAGTTTATTTGCACAGGGGAGTGTCTCCCTTTCTACCGGGGAGCTGTTTTTT. Protein product: CASSLFAQGSVSLSTGELFF.